This T cell receptor (beta chain) is from a study of T cell responses to AZD1222 COVID-19 vaccine. TCRdb keeps only in-frame clones here, not all; method: immunoSEQ multiplex PCR. Among 190,000 or so clones listed, 80% to 95% were seen once. Study-wide results and limits: Among the donors, most were white British and more were female, and clonal diversity was possibly underestimated. An increase in Spike-specific TCR breadth and depth was observed after two AZD1222 doses. Unmutated variant regions are reportedly the target of nearly half of TCRs that are spike-specific.

On this clone: The antigen is not known.

CDR1 SNHLY and CDR2 FYNNEI come from the germline V gene. There are 13 residues in the CDR3. Trimming took off 5 bases at V and 5 bases at J, with 10 bases between the two ends. The sequence came from an adult who received the AZD1222 COVID-19 vaccine. The rearrangement joins TRBV2 to TRBJ1-5, with D possibly matching TRBD1 (6 bases). The sequenced sample was peripheral blood, obtained 28 days after the second AZD1222 dose. CDR3 DNA: TGTGCCAGCAGTTACAGGGCCGATCAGCCCCAGCATTTT. Encoded protein: CASSYRADQPQHF.